This T cell receptor (beta chain) was found in a study of PD-L1 blockade in urothelial cancer. About the research overall: Prior exposure to chemotherapy in patients amounted to 0 to 3 regimens received. Samples came from 3 weeks, at the second dose, and 6 weeks into treatment. Counts from blood samples showed a median of about 150,000 T cells. Findings of the study overall: Below-median pretreatment blood TCR clonality predicted better survival.

Concerning this clone: The antigen is not known.

V was clipped by 3 bases and J by 2 bases; unmatched bases: 0. The CDR3 has 13 residues. From germline, CDR1 is SGHDT and CDR2 YYEEEE. The table came from immunoSEQ multiplex PCR; TCRdb's copy has only in-frame clones and leaves some out. This table holds about 30,000 clones, 80% found once. The rearrangement links TRBV5-6 to TRBJ2-7; 9 bases align to TRBD1. Material: PBMCs, obtained around atezolizumab (anti-PD-L1) treatment. The receptor was derived from a man aged 50 to 59 with urothelial cancer. The CDR3 protein is CASSWDRAYEQYV. DNA for the CDR3: TGTGCCAGCAGCTGGGACAGGGCCTACGAGCAGTACGTC.